This TCR beta chain comes out of a study of T cell repertoires in cytomegalovirus infection. MiXCR, applied by TCRdb to the reads, yields one record per CDR3 protein. The sample includes about 740,000 distinct CDR3 sequences, less than 40% of them seen just once. CDR3 length equals 14 residues. CDR1 DFQATT and CDR2 SNEGSKA come from the germline V gene (reference sequence). Losses at the gene ends were 6 bases for V and 0 bases for J; bases not matched to a gene: 7. Sequencing was performed on PBMCs. This sequence joins TRBV20-1 and TRBJ1-1; TRBD1 matches at 7 bases. The sequence came from a human donor in good health (CMV status not recorded). Some clones in this sample may be carry-over from other donors' samples. The CDR3 is CSAPGQSMNTEAFF. The DNA of the CDR3 is TGCAGTGCCCCGGGACAGAGTATGAACACTGAAGCTTTCTTT.